Presented here are 14 T cell receptor beta chains from one specimen sequenced in a study of cytomegalovirus exposure and HLA in healthy donors. Primers included in the PCR were 60 Vbeta and 13 Jbeta primers. This table comes from immunoSEQ multiplex PCR, and its TCRdb copy is limited to in-frame clones, with some not included. The sample lists some 150,000 clones, under 70% occurring once. The sample comprised PBMCs. The receptor set was obtained from a woman under 40 in good health and CMV-seropositive.

In this sample, this clone turned up once. The chain links TRBV9 to TRBJ2-5; perhaps TRBD2 as D (7 bases). V shed 3 bases and J shed 3 bases, with 21 bases lying between them. The CDR3 has 17 residues. Germline values: CDR1 SGDLS, CDR2 YYNGEE. Written as DNA, the CDR3 is TGTGCCAGCAGCGCTAATATCGCGGTAGGGGGGGAAGAGACCCAGTACTTC. Amino acids: CASSANIAVGGEETQYF.

Here the CDR3 reads CASSGTGRTGELFF. The CDR3 DNA reads as TGTGCCAGCAGTGGGACAGGGCGCACCGGGGAGCTGTTTTTT. The V and J genes are TRBV2 and TRBJ2-2; 8 bases fit TRBD1. CDR3 length: 14 amino acids. The ends lost 4 bases at V and 4 bases at J; junction bases unmatched: 2. CDR1 and CDR2 (germline): SNHLY, FYNNEI.

This rearrangement joins TRBV20-1 to TRBJ1-1; perhaps TRBD1 as D (5 bases). This CDR3 spans 11 amino acids. Germline V lookup: CDR1 DFQATT, CDR2 SNEGSKA (reference sequence). For the CDR3, the DNA is TGCGGGGGGACGGAGAACACTGAAGCTTTCTTT. The encoded protein is CGGTENTEAFF.

The chain is built from TRBV19 and TRBJ2-3; D is uncertain. The CDR3 is 14 residues long. V was trimmed by 3 bases and J by 6 bases, leaving 13 bases between them. The germline gives CDR1 LNHDA, CDR2 SQIVND (reference sequence). This CDR3 is CASSISKTADTQYF. In nucleotides, the CDR3 is TGTGCCAGTAGTATTAGTAAGACTGCTGATACGCAGTATTTT.

The chain joins TRBV10-3 to TRBJ1-2; no definite D call. The CDR3 runs 14 residues. Germline V gives CDR1 ENHRY, CDR2 SYGVKD. V lost 3 bases to trimming and J lost 3 bases, with 11 bases between them. The CDR3 region has the DNA TGTGCCATCAGTGATCCGAACGGGGACTATGGCTACACCTTC. As protein: CAISDPNGDYGYTF.

This clone was seen only a few times. The rearrangement uses TRBV28 and TRBJ2-2; D is unresolved. Trimming removed 10 bases from V and 1 base from J, with 7 bases in between. Germline values: CDR1 MDHEN, CDR2 SYDVKM. The CDR3 loop spans 12 amino acids. CDR3 bases: TGTGCCACCCTAGGGAACACCGGGGAGCTGTTTTTT. It yields the protein CATLGNTGELFF.

V and J are TRBV28 and TRBJ2-7, with 7 nucleotides matching TRBD1. Unmatched junction bases numbered 4, after V lost 6 bases and J lost 5 bases. The CDR3 consists of 12 residues. Germline V gene data show CDR1 as MDHEN and CDR2 as SYDVKM. The CDR3 region has the DNA TGTGCCAGCAGGTCTACAGGGGACGAGCAGTACTTC. It is translated as CASRSTGDEQYF.

The chain links TRBV5-4 to TRBJ2-2; D might be TRBD2 (5 bases). V lost 3 bases and J lost 6, with 15 bases in between. In germline, CDR1 is SGHNT, CDR2 YYREEE (reference sequence). The CDR3 consists of 15 residues. In DNA form, the CDR3 reads TGTGCCAGCAGCTCGACCGCGGACGGGGCCGGGGAGCTGTTTTTT. This codes for CASSSTADGAGELFF.

The CDR3 DNA sequence: TGCGCCAGCAGCCCGGCAACCGGGACAGGGTTAAGCGAGCAGTACTTC. Translation: CASSPATGTGLSEQYF. This sequence joins TRBV5-1 and TRBJ2-7; TRBD1 agrees at 9 bases. This CDR3 comprises 16 residues. Germline values: CDR1 SGHRS, CDR2 YFSETQ. Trimming cost V 4 bases and J 6 bases; bases outside gene matches: 14.

This clone showed up just a few times. The chain couples TRBV5-4 to TRBJ2-1; TRBD2 agrees at 7 bases. This CDR3 comprises 15 residues. Germline lookup yields CDR1 SGHNT and CDR2 YYREEE (reference sequence). With 0 bases clipped from V and 8 bases from J, the junction kept 8 bases outside the gene matches. CDR3 residues: CASSLGGGNGYEQFF. As DNA, the CDR3 is TGTGCCAGCAGCTTGGGGGGGGGTAATGGTTATGAGCAGTTCTTC.

The count of this clone is one. This chain uses TRBV19 with TRBJ1-5; no clear D. The V and J ends lost 3 bases and 0 bases respectively, with 12 bases between them. This CDR3 contains 16 residues. CDR1 and CDR2 from the germline V gene are LNHDA and SQIVND (reference sequence). The CDR3 spells CASSMFGFYSNQPQHF. The CDR3 DNA sequence: TGTGCCAGTAGTATGTTCGGTTTTTATAGCAATCAGCCCCAGCATTTT.

A single count supports this clone. The genes are TRBV19 and TRBJ2-3, with D possibly matching TRBD2 (7 bases). Deletions cut 5 bases from V and 0 bases from J, with 15 bases between. The CDR3 contains 16 residues. Germline V gene sequence: CDR1 LNHDA, CDR2 SQIVND (reference sequence). CDR3 coding DNA: TGTGCCAGTAGTCCCCCTGGGGGGGCTAGCACAGATACGCAGTATTTT. It codes for CASSPPGGASTDTQYF.

The genes are TRBV10-3 and TRBJ2-7, with a weak D call TRBD2 (6 bases). Deletions cut 8 bases from V and 5 bases from J, with 16 bases between. CDR1 and CDR2 (germline): ENHRY, SYGVKD. This CDR3 spans 13 amino acids. CDR3 nucleotide sequence: TGTGCCATCGGCGGGACTTCCAGTGACGAGCAGTACTTC. It is translated as CAIGGTSSDEQYF.

This clone was seen more than once but under ten times. V and J are TRBV6-4 and TRBJ1-1, with D uncertain. V gave up 5 bases and J gave up 6 bases, with 16 bases separating them. The CDR3 runs to 14 residues. CDR1 is MRHNA and CDR2 is SNTAGT in the germline V gene. This CDR3 reads CASSSRPRQAEAFF. Written as DNA, the CDR3 is TGTGCCAGCAGTTCTCGGCCCAGGCAAGCTGAAGCTTTCTTT.